This T cell receptor (beta chain) was identified during a study of blood T cell repertoires in COVID-19. Study information: Italy, Spain and the United States were the sources of the convalescent and acute COVID-19 samples. The analysed material was cDNA or gDNA that came from T cells, B-cell-depleted T cells, or PBMCs.

Trimming took 4 bases from V and 4 from J; bases not matched to a gene: 5. Per the germline V gene, CDR1 is SGHDN and CDR2 is FVKESK. CDR3 length: 15 residues. In the authors' workflow: How many nucleated cells were present was estimated from reference gene primer amplification. The method was immunoSEQ multiplex PCR; TCRdb's version includes in-frame clones alone and lacks a portion of them. The DNA gave D and trimming, while V, J and clone size come from that table. The repertoire holds about 40,000 clones, with under 90% as singletons. This clonotype was sampled from an older woman with acute or convalescent COVID-19. The sequencing sample was made of peripheral blood. The gene calls are TRBV14 and TRBJ2-1; 9 bases map to TRBD2. The CDR3 DNA reads as TGTGCCAGCAGCCTGCTGACTAGCGGATACAATGAGCAGTTCTTC. Protein sequence: CASSLLTSGYNEQFF. The full variable domain, completed using reference TRBV14 and TRBJ2-1, is EAGVTQFPSHSVIEKGQTVTLRCDPISGHDNLYWYRRVMGKEIKFLLHFVKESKQDESGMPNNRFLAERTGGTYSTLKVQPAELEDSGVYFCASSLLTSGYNEQFFGPGTRLTVL.